Below, 29 T cell receptor beta chains from the same sample are listed, as sequenced in a study of shared clonotypes between healthy human individuals. The table came from immunoSEQ multiplex PCR; TCRdb's copy has only in-frame clones and leaves some out. The sample contains about 470,000 clones, roughly 77% of which appear only once. Material for sequencing was PBMCs. The receptor source for this set is a woman aged 40 to 50 in good health. Some clones in this sample may be carry-over from other donors' samples.

The table lists this clone with many counts. Other DNA sequences within the sample encode an identical CDR3. The chain uses TRBV7-2 and TRBJ1-3; tentatively, D is TRBD1 (5 bases). Deletions cut 5 bases from V and 0 bases from J, with 14 bases between. CDR3 size: 16 residues. Germline lookup yields CDR1 SGHTA and CDR2 FQGNSA. Here the CDR3 reads CASSPRGGNSGNTIYF. CDR3 DNA sequence: TGTGCCAGCAGCCCCCGGGGGGGAAACTCTGGAAACACCATATATTTT.

Regarding this clone: This specimen includes other DNA sequences encoding the same CDR3. This chain links TRBV9 with TRBJ2-7; D is possibly TRBD1 (5 bases). The CDR3 is made up of 14 amino acids. The germline CDR1 and CDR2 sequences are SGDLS and YYNGEE. Trimming cost V 0 bases and J 2 bases, with 9 bases left between them. The CDR3: CASSVVPGPYEQYF. Here the CDR3 DNA reads TGTGCCAGCAGCGTAGTCCCAGGGCCCTACGAGCAGTACTTC.

The CDR3 bases are TGTGCCAGCAGCTCGTCTAGCGGACACTACGAGCAGTACTTC. Amino acids: CASSSSSGHYEQYF. The chain uses TRBV7-2 and TRBJ2-7; 7 bases map to TRBD2. V was pared by 4 bases and J by 3 bases, with 6 bases of the junction left unmatched. Germline V gene data show CDR1 as SGHTA and CDR2 as FQGNSA. This CDR3 contains 14 residues.

This clone was recorded a few times. The genes are TRBV6-5 and TRBJ2-1; tentatively, D is TRBD1 (7 bases). Trimming removed 2 bases at V and 8 bases at J, with 10 bases between. This CDR3 comprises 13 residues. CDR1 and CDR2 (germline): MNHEY, SVGAGI. CDR3 sequence (DNA): TGTGCCAGCAGTTACCGCAGGGGGGATGAGCAGTTCTTC. Protein sequence: CASSYRRGDEQFF.

The CDR3 bases are TGTGCCAGCAGTTTTCTCGATGAGCAGTTCTTC. It is translated as CASSFLDEQFF. The chain has TRBV28 and TRBJ2-1; D is unresolved. The CDR3 is made up of 11 amino acids. The germline V gene encodes CDR1 MDHEN and CDR2 SYDVKM. Trimming removed 3 bases from V and 8 bases from J, with 5 bases in between. The complete variable domain, with remaining parts taken from reference TRBV28 and TRBJ2-1, reads DVKVTQSSRYLVKRTGEKVFLECVQDMDHENMFWYRQDPGLGLRLIYFSYDVKMKEKGDIPEGYSVSREKKERFSLILESASTNQTSMYLCASSFLDEQFFGPGTRLTVL.

In DNA form, the CDR3 reads TGTGCCAGCAGCCCCGCAGGGAAGAGTACCTACGAGCAGTACTTC. This sequence encodes CASSPAGKSTYEQYF. The chain uses TRBV7-2 and TRBJ2-7, with TRBD1 as a possible D gene (5 bases). The CDR3 has 15 residues. CDR1 is SGHTA and CDR2 is FQGNSA in the germline V gene. V was shortened by 5 bases and J by 2 bases, with 16 bases between the two germline ends.

The chain couples TRBV7-3 to TRBJ2-1; 12 bases are shared with TRBD2. Germline CDR1 is SGHTA and CDR2 is FQGTGA. V dropped 5 bases and J dropped 2; count of bases not matched to a gene: 1. The CDR3 is made up of 15 amino acids. The CDR3 here is CASSLAGGAYNEQFF. The DNA for the CDR3 is TGTGCCAGCAGCCTAGCGGGAGGGGCCTACAATGAGCAGTTCTTC.

This chain links TRBV30 with TRBJ2-7; no reliable D call. CDR3 length equals 13 residues. The V end was cut by 1 base, the J end by 3 bases, with 10 bases between. Germline assignment: CDR1 GTSNPN and CDR2 SVGIG (reference sequence). This chain's CDR3 is CAWSDGSNYEQYF. CDR3 bases: TGTGCCTGGAGTGATGGTTCGAACTACGAGCAGTACTTC.

This clone was seen only a few times. The chain is built from TRBV28 and TRBJ2-7; a possible D gene is TRBD2 (5 bases). The V end lost 10 bases, the J end lost 4 bases, and 20 bases lay between the germline ends. This CDR3 has 14 amino acids. From germline, CDR1 is MDHEN and CDR2 SYDVKM. The CDR3 is CATCRGEMAYEQYF. Written as DNA, the CDR3 is TGTGCCACCTGCCGGGGTGAGATGGCGTACGAGCAGTACTTC.

This clone appeared a few times. The chain combines TRBV18 with TRBJ2-3; no reliable D call. CDR3 length: 12 residues. Germline V CDR1 and CDR2: KGHSH, LQKENI. The V gene lost 3 bases and the J gene lost 2 bases, with 3 bases spanning the gap. DNA of the CDR3: TGTGCCAGCTCACCTAACACAGATACGCAGTATTTT. Protein sequence: CASSPNTDTQYF.

As concerns this clone: This sample includes further DNA sequences coding for the same CDR3. The rearrangement links TRBV7-9 to TRBJ2-3; D unresolved. Between the trimmed V and J ends, which lost 1 base and 0 bases, there was a span of 5 bases. This CDR3 region has 14 residues. Germline V gene lookup returns CDR1 SEHNR and CDR2 FQNEAQ (reference sequence). The CDR3 reads CASSLGRSTDTQYF. The CDR3 nucleotides are TGTGCCAGCAGCTTAGGACGTAGCACAGATACGCAGTATTTT.

The chain has TRBV9 and TRBJ2-7; 7 nucleotides align to TRBD1. This CDR3 region has 14 residues. J lost 5 bases, V lost 4 bases, and 9 bases had no gene match. From germline, CDR1 is SGDLS and CDR2 YYNGEE. The CDR3 protein is CASSPARGIDEQYF. DNA of the CDR3: TGTGCCAGCAGCCCAGCCAGGGGGATCGACGAGCAGTACTTC.

The rearrangement links TRBV7-3 to TRBJ1-1, with TRBD1 matching 9 bases. From germline, CDR1 is SGHTA and CDR2 FQGTGA. V gave up 0 bases and J gave up 9 bases; unmatched junction bases: 2. CDR3 size: 13 residues. The CDR3 sequence is CASSLTGTGKAFF. The CDR3 bases are TGTGCCAGCAGCTTAACCGGGACAGGGAAAGCTTTCTTT.

This clone was seen once. The rearrangement links TRBV27 to TRBJ2-5, with D tentatively TRBD2 (6 bases). The germline CDR1 and CDR2 sequences are MNHEY and SMNVEV (reference sequence). The CDR3 runs 20 residues. V lost 0 bases and J 4 bases, leaving 27 bases between the germline ends. The CDR3 region has the DNA TGTGCCAGCAGTTTATCGCACAGCAACCCCGGGACTGACAAAAGAGAGACCCAGTACTTC. This encodes CASSLSHSNPGTDKRETQYF.

This chain uses TRBV7-2 with TRBJ2-5, with 7 bases fitting TRBD2. The V and J ends lost 3 bases and 4 bases, in that order; junction bases with no gene match: 8. From germline, CDR1 is SGHTA and CDR2 FQGNSA. This CDR3 region has 15 residues. CDR3 DNA sequence: TGTGCCAGCAGCTTTCAGTGGGGGGAGGGAGAGACCCAGTACTTC. Translation: CASSFQWGEGETQYF.

This chain uses TRBV5-1 with TRBJ2-2; 11 bases match TRBD2. The CDR3 length is 15 residues. The ends lost 2 bases at V and 7 bases at J; junction bases unmatched: 4. CDR1 is SGHRS and CDR2 is YFSETQ in the germline V gene. Written as DNA, the CDR3 is TGCGCCAGCAGCTTTAGCGGGAGGGCCATCGGGGAGCTGTTTTTT. Protein: CASSFSGRAIGELFF.

The chain couples TRBV7-9 to TRBJ2-1; possible D gene TRBD1, 5 bases. Germline values: CDR1 SEHNR, CDR2 FQNEAQ (reference sequence). Trimming cost V 1 base and J 8 bases, with 15 bases left between them. CDR3 length: 15 residues. CDR3 amino acids: CASSLVGEWVDEQFF. DNA for the CDR3: TGTGCCAGCAGCTTAGTAGGGGAATGGGTAGATGAGCAGTTCTTC.

The rearrangement joins TRBV7-9 to TRBJ2-6; D is ambiguous. The CDR3 contains 12 residues. V was shortened by 5 bases and J by 6 bases, with 5 bases between the two germline ends. Germline V gene data show CDR1 as SEHNR and CDR2 as FQNEAQ (reference sequence). The CDR3 bases are TGTGCCAGCAGCCCCCCGGCCAACGTCCTGACTTTC. The encoded protein is CASSPPANVLTF.

The V and J genes are TRBV5-1 and TRBJ2-5; D is unclear. The end of the DNA is better explained by TRBJ2-7, so the J call may be wrong. CDR3 length: 13 residues. The germline V gene has CDR1 SGHRS and CDR2 YFSETQ. In nucleotides, the CDR3 is TGCGCCAGCAGCCCGTCTGGCAACTACGAGCAGTACTTC. Translation: CASSPSGNYEQYF.

This sequence joins TRBV5-4 and TRBJ1-4; the match to TRBD1 covers 8 bases. This CDR3 region has 15 residues. After removal of 2 bases from V and 6 bases from J, the junction contained 6 bases not matched to a gene. Germline-derived CDR1 and CDR2 are SGHNT and YYREEE (reference sequence). The CDR3 DNA sequence: TGTGCCAGCAGCTTCAACAGGGGGGGAGATGAAAAACTGTTTTTT. Translating it yields CASSFNRGGDEKLFF.

J is TRBJ2-3 and V is TRBV28, with a weak D call TRBD1 (6 bases). The CDR3 is 15 amino acids. Between the trimmed V and J ends, which lost 7 bases and 3 bases, there was a span of 17 bases. The germline gives CDR1 MDHEN, CDR2 SYDVKM. The DNA of the CDR3 is TGTGCCAGCAATAAACAGGGTCGAGGTACAGATACGCAGTATTTT. It encodes CASNKQGRGTDTQYF.

The chain is built from TRBV6-6 and TRBJ2-7; D not resolved. The CDR3 is 11 amino acids. Germline loops: CDR1 MNHNY, CDR2 SVGAGI (reference sequence). V lost 3 bases to trimming and J lost 5 bases, with 5 bases between them. The CDR3 sequence is CASSYVHEQYF. For the CDR3, the DNA is TGTGCCAGCAGTTATGTCCACGAGCAGTACTTC.

This rearrangement joins TRBV28 to TRBJ2-1; D is ambiguous. The CDR3 has 10 residues. With 7 bases removed from V and 4 bases from J, the gap between germline ends came to 2 bases. CDR1 and CDR2 from the germline V gene are MDHEN and SYDVKM. The CDR3 loop reads CASKYNEQFF. As DNA, the CDR3 is TGTGCCAGCAAGTACAATGAGCAGTTCTTC.

V gene TRBV27 combines with J gene TRBJ2-7; 7 bases are shared with TRBD1. Germline CDR1 and CDR2: MNHEY and SMNVEV (reference sequence). V lost 3 bases to trimming and J lost 1 base; unmatched junction nucleotides: 6. The CDR3 runs 15 residues. The DNA for the CDR3 is TGTGCCAGCAGTTTTAGGACAGGAACTTCCTACGAGCAGTACTTC. Translating gives CASSFRTGTSYEQYF.

Details on this clone: Other DNA sequences in the sample encode the same CDR3. V usage is TRBV30 and J usage is TRBJ2-5, with no clear D. CDR3 length: 11 amino acids. Germline loops: CDR1 GTSNPN, CDR2 SVGIG (reference sequence). Trimming pared 0 bases from V and 5 bases from J, leaving 4 bases between. The CDR3 region is CAWSVGETQYF. DNA for the CDR3: TGTGCCTGGAGTGTGGGGGAGACCCAGTACTTC. Using reference TRBV30 and TRBJ2-5 for the parts outside the CDR3, the full variable domain is SQTIHQWPATLVQPVGSPLSLECTVEGTSNPNLYWYRQAAGRGLQLLFYSVGIGQISSEVPQNLSASRPQDRQFILSSKKLLLSDSGFYLCAWSVGETQYFGPGTRLLVL.

The gene calls are TRBV15 and TRBJ2-5; 8 bases fit TRBD1. Trimming cost V 1 base and J 5 bases; bases outside gene matches: 6. Germline CDR1 is LNHNV and CDR2 is YYDKDF (reference sequence). CDR3 length: 15 amino acids. The CDR3 spells CATSRAPTGDETQYF. The CDR3 DNA reads as TGTGCCACCAGCAGAGCCCCGACAGGGGATGAGACCCAGTACTTC.

The chain has TRBV11-1 and TRBJ2-3, with D tentatively TRBD2 (5 bases). The V and J ends lost 0 bases and 5 bases respectively, with 21 bases between them. Germline V gene sequence: CDR1 SGHAT, CDR2 FQDESV (reference sequence). The CDR3 is 18 amino acids. DNA of the CDR3: TGTGCCAGCAGCTTAGCGCAGGTAGCTCTAGCCCGTCAAGATACGCAGTATTTT. This codes for CASSLAQVALARQDTQYF.

V is TRBV29-1 and J is TRBJ1-2; possibly TRBD1 for D (5 bases). CDR3 length: 13 amino acids. CDR1 is SQVTM, CDR2 ANQGSEA, per germline. Trimming pared 3 bases from V and 8 bases from J, leaving 16 bases between. The CDR3 loop is CSVEGRTGLGYTF. CDR3 DNA: TGCAGCGTTGAGGGGAGAACAGGCCTCGGCTACACCTTC.

The V and J genes are TRBV7-2 and TRBJ2-7; 9 bases agree with TRBD2. CDR1 and CDR2 (germline): SGHTA, FQGNSA. CDR3 length: 15 amino acids. V shed 5 bases, J shed 3 bases, and the junction held 8 bases outside the gene matches. The DNA of the CDR3 is TGTGCCAGCAGCCTGACTAGCGGCCAAAGCTACGAGCAGTACTTC. Its protein product is CASSLTSGQSYEQYF.